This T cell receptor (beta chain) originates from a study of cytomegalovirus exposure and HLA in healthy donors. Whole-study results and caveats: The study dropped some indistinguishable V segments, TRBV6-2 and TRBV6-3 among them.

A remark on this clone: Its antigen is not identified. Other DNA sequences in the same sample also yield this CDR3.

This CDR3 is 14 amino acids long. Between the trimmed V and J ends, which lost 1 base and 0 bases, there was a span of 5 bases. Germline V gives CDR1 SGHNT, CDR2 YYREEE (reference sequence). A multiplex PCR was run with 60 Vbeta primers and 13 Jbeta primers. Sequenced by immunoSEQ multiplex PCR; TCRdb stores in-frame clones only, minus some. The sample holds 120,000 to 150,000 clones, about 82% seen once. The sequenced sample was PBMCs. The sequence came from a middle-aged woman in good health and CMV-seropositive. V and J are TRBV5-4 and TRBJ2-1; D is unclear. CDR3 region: CASSLPSSYNEQFF. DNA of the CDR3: TGTGCCAGCAGCTTGCCGAGCTCCTACAATGAGCAGTTCTTC. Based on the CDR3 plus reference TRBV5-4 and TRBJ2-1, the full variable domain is ETGVTQSPTHLIKTRGQQVTLRCSSQSGHNTVSWYQQALGQGPQFIFQYYREEENGRGNFPPRFSGLQFPNYSSELNVNALELDDSALYLCASSLPSSYNEQFFGPGTRLTVL.